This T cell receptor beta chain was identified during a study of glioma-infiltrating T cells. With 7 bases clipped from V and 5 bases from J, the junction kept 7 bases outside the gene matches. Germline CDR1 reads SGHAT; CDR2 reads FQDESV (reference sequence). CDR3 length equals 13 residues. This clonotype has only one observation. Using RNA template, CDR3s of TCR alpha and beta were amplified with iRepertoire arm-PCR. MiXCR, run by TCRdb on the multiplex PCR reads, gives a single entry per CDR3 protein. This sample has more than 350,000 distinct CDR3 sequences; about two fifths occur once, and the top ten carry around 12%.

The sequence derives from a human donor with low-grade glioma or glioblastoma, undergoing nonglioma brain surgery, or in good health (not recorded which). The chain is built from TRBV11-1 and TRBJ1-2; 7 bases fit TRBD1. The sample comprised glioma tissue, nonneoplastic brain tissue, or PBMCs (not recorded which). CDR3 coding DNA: TGTGCCAGCATCCAGGGACAGATATATGGCTACACCTTC. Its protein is CASIQGQIYGYTF.